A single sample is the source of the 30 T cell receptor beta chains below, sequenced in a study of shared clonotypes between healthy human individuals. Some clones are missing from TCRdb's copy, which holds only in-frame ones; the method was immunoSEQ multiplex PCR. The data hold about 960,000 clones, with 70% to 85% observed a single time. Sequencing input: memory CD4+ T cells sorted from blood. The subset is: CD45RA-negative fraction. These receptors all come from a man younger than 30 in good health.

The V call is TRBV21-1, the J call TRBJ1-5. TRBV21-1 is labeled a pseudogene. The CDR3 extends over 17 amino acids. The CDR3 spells CASSKGNSFGTNQPQHF. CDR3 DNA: TGTGCCAGCAGCAAAGGGAACAGCTTCGGGACCAATCAGCCCCAGCATTTT.

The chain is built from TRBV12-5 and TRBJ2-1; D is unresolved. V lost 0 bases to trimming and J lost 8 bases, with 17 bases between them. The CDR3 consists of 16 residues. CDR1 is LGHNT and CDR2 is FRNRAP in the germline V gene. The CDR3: CASGLVLSSSTDEQFF. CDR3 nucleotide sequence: TGTGCTAGTGGTTTGGTTCTTTCAAGTAGCACGGATGAGCAGTTCTTC.

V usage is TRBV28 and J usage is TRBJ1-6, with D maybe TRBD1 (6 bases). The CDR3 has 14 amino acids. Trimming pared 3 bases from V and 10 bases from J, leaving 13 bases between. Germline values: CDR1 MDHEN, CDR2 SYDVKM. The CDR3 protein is CASSFAGALSPLHF. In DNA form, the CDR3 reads TGTGCCAGCAGTTTCGCAGGGGCCTTGTCACCCCTCCACTTT. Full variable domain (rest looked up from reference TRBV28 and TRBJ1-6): DVKVTQSSRYLVKRTGEKVFLECVQDMDHENMFWYRQDPGLGLRLIYFSYDVKMKEKGDIPEGYSVSREKKERFSLILESASTNQTSMYLCASSFAGALSPLHFGNGTRLTVT.

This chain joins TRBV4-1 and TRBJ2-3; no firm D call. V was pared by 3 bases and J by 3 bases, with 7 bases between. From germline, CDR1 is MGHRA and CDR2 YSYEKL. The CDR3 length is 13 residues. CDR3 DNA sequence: TGCGCCAGCAGCCATGGTGAAACAGATACGCAGTATTTT. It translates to CASSHGETDTQYF.

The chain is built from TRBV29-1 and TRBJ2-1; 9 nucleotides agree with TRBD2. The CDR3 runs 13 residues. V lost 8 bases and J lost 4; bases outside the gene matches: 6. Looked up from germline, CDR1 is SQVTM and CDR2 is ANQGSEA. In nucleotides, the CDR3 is TGCAGCATCCTAGCGGGAACATACAATGAGCAGTTCTTC. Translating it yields CSILAGTYNEQFF.

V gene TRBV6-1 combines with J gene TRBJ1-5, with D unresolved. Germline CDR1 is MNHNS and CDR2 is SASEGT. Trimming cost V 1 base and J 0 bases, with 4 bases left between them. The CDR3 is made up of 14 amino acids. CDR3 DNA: TGTGCCAGCAGTGAAGTTTATAGCAATCAGCCCCAGCATTTT. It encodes CASSEVYSNQPQHF.

The CDR3: CASISLGGEQYF. The CDR3 DNA reads as TGTGCCAGCATCAGCCTCGGGGGCGAGCAGTACTTC. The chain links TRBV27 to TRBJ2-7; weak D call: TRBD2 (6 bases). The CDR3 consists of 12 residues. Germline CDR1 and CDR2: MNHEY and SMNVEV (reference sequence). V dropped 7 bases and J dropped 6 bases, with 13 bases sitting between them.

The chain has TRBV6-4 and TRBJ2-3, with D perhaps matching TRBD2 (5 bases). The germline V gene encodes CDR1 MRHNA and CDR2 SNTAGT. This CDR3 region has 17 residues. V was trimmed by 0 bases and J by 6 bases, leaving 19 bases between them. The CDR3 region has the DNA TGTGCCAGCAGTGACTCGAGTCTGGCCGTACGAGGGGATACGCAGTATTTT. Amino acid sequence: CASSDSSLAVRGDTQYF.

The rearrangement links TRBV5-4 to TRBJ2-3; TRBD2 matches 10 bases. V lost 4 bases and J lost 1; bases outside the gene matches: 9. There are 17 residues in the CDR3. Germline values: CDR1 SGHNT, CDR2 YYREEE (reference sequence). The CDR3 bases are TGTGCCAGCAGCCCACCCCCAGCGGGGGGGGGCACAGATACGCAGTATTTT. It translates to CASSPPPAGGGTDTQYF.

The CDR3 sequence is CSARDHGELFF. In DNA, the CDR3 is TGCAGTGCTAGAGATCACGGGGAGCTGTTTTTT. The rearrangement uses TRBV20-1 and TRBJ2-2; D not certain. CDR3 length equals 11 residues. Trimming took 0 bases from V and 7 from J, leaving 3 bases between them. Germline loops: CDR1 DFQATT, CDR2 SNEGSKA (reference sequence).

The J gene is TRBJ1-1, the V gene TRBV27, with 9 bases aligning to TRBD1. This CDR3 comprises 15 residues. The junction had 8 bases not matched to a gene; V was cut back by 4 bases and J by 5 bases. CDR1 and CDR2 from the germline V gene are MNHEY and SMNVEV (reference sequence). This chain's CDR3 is CASSSAGTGSTEAFF. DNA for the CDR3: TGTGCCAGCAGTTCCGCCGGGACAGGGTCTACTGAAGCTTTCTTT.

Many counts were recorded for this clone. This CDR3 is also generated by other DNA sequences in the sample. The DNA for the CDR3 is TGCGCCAGCAGCTTGGTGTGGGAGACCCAGTACTTC. This codes for CASSLVWETQYF. The gene calls are TRBV5-1 and TRBJ2-5; unclear D gene. Germline V gene data show CDR1 as SGHRS and CDR2 as YFSETQ. V lost 0 bases and J lost 5, with 5 bases in between. This CDR3 region has 12 residues.

The CDR3 DNA reads as TGTGCCAGCAGCCCCACCGTAGCGGGAGGACTATACAATGAGCAGTTCTTC. Its protein is CASSPTVAGGLYNEQFF. The chain carries TRBV7-2 and TRBJ2-1; 10 bases match TRBD2. V gave up 5 bases and J gave up 4 bases; unmatched junction bases: 11. The germline V gene encodes CDR1 SGHTA and CDR2 FQGNSA. The CDR3 has 17 residues.

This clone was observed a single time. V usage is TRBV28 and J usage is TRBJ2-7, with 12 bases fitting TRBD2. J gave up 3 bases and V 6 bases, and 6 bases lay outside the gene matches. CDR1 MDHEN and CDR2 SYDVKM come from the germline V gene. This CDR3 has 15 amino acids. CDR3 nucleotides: TGTGCCAGCAGGTCTAGCGGGGGGGCTTTCTACGAGCAGTACTTC. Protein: CASRSSGGAFYEQYF.

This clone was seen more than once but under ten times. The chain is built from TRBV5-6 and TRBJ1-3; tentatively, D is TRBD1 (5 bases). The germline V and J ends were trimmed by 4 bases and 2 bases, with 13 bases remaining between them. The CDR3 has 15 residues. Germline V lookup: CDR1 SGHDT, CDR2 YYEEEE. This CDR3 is CASSRTDKAGNTIYF. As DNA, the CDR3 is TGTGCCAGCAGCCGGACGGACAAAGCTGGAAACACCATATATTTT.

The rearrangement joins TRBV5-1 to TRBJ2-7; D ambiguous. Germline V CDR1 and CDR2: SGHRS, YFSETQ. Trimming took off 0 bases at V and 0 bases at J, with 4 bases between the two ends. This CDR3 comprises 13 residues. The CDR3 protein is CASSLGNSYEQYF. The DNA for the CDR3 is TGCGCCAGCAGCTTGGGGAACTCCTACGAGCAGTACTTC.

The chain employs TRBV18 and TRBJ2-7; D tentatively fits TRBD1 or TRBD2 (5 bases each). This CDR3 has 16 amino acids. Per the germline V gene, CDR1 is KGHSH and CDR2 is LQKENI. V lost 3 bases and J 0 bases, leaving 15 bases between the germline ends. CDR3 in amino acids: CASSPGVVTSSYEQYF. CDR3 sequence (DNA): TGTGCCAGCTCACCGGGGGTTGTCACTAGCTCCTACGAGCAGTACTTC.

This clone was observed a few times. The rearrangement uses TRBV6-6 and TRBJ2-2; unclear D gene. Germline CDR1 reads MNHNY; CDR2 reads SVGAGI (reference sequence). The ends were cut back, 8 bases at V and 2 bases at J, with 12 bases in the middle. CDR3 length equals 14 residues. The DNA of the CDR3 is TGTGCCAGCGAGAGGCAGACTAACACCGGGGAGCTGTTTTTT. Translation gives CASERQTNTGELFF.

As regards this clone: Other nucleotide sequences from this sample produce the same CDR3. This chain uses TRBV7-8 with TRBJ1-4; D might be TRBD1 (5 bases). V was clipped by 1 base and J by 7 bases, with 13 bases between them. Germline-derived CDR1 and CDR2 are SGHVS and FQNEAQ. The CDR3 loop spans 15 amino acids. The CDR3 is CASSLVGGGGEKLFF. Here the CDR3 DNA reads TGTGCCAGCAGCTTAGTTGGGGGTGGAGGTGAAAAACTGTTTTTT. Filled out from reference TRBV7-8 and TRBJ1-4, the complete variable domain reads GAGVSQSPRYKVAKRGQDVALRCDPISGHVSLFWYQQALGQGPEFLTYFQNEAQLDKSGLPSDRFFAERPEGSVSTLKIQRTQQEDSAVYLCASSLVGGGGEKLFFGSGTQLSVL.

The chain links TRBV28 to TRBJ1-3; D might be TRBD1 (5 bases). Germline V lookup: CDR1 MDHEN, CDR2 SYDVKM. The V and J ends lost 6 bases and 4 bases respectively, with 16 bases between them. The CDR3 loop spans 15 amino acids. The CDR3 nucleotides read TGTGCCAGCAGCCTGCCCCCAGGGTCGGGAAACACCATATATTTT. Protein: CASSLPPGSGNTIYF.

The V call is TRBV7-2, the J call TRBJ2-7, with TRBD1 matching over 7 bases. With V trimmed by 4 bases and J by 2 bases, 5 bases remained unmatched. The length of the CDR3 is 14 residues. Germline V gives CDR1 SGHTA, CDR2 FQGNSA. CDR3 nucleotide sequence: TGTGCCAGCAGCTCGAGGACAGGAGCCTACGAGCAGTACTTC. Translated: CASSSRTGAYEQYF.

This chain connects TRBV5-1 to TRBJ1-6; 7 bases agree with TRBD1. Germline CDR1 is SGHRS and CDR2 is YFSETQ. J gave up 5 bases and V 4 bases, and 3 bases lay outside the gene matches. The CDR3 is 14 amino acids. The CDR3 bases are TGCGCCAGCAGCCCCGGGACAGATAATTCACCCCTCCACTTT. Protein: CASSPGTDNSPLHF.

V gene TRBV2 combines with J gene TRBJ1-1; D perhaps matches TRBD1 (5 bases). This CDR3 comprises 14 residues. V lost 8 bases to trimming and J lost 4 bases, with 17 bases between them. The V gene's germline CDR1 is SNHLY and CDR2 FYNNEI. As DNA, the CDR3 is TGTGCCAGCCGGACTCCCTCGGGGGTCACTGAAGCTTTCTTT. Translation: CASRTPSGVTEAFF.

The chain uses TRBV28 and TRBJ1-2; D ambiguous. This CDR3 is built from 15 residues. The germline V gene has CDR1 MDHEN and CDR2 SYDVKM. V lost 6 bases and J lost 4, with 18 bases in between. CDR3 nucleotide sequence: TGTGCCAGCAGCAAAACAACGGACCGTACCTATGGCTACACCTTC. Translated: CASSKTTDRTYGYTF.

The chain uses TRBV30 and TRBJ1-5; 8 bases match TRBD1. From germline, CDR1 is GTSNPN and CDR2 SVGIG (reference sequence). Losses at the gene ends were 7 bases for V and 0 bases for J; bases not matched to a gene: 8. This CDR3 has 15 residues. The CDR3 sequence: CAYGQGLYSNQPQHF. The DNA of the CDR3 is TGTGCCTACGGACAGGGACTGTATAGCAATCAGCCCCAGCATTTT.

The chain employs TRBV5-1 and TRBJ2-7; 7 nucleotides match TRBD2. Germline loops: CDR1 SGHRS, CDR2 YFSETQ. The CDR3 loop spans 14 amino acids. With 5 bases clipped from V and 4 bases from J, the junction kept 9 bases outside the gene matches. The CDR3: CASRPIGLVYEQYF. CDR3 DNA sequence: TGCGCCAGCAGGCCGATCGGACTAGTTTACGAGCAGTACTTC.

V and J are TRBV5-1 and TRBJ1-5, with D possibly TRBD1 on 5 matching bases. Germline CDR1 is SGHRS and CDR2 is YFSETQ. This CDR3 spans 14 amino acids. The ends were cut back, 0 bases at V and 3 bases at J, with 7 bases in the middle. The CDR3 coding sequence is TGCGCCAGCAGCTTGGAAGGGGACAATCAGCCCCAGCATTTT. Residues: CASSLEGDNQPQHF.

The CDR3 protein is CASSSQLAGGGGGELFF. CDR3 DNA sequence: TGTGCCAGCAGCTCCCAACTAGCGGGAGGGGGTGGCGGGGAGCTGTTTTTT. The chain employs TRBV7-2 and TRBJ2-2; TRBD2 matches 13 bases. Trimming took 4 bases from V and 7 from J; bases not matched to a gene: 9. CDR3 size: 17 residues. Germline CDR1 reads SGHTA; CDR2 reads FQGNSA. Looking up the rest from reference TRBV7-2 and TRBJ2-2 gives the full variable domain: GAGVSQSPSNKVTEKGKDVELRCDPISGHTALYWYRQSLGQGLEFLIYFQGNSAPDKSGLPSDRFSAERTGGSVSTLTIQRTQQEDSAVYLCASSSQLAGGGGGELFFGEGSRLTVL.

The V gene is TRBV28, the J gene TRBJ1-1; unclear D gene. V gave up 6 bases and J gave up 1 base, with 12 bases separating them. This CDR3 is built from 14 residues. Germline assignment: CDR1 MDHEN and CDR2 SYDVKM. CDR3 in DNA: TGTGCCAGCAGAACCACAGAGCGGAACACTGAAGCTTTCTTT. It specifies CASRTTERNTEAFF. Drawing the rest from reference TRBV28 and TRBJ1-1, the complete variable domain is DVKVTQSSRYLVKRTGEKVFLECVQDMDHENMFWYRQDPGLGLRLIYFSYDVKMKEKGDIPEGYSVSREKKERFSLILESASTNQTSMYLCASRTTERNTEAFFGQGTRLTVV.

The CDR3 nucleotides read TGTGCCAGCAGGTCCACAGGGATCTATGGCTACACCTTC. This gives the protein CASRSTGIYGYTF. This chain joins TRBV6-1 and TRBJ1-2; weak D call: TRBD1 (6 bases). V was cut by 6 bases and J by 4 bases, with 12 bases left in between. The CDR3 spans 13 residues. From germline, CDR1 is MNHNS and CDR2 SASEGT.